Included here is one T cell receptor beta chain sequence, with context. Profiling relied on immunoSEQ multiplex PCR, and the TCRdb table lists in-frame clones only, not all of them. The sample shows 130,000 to 150,000 clones, roughly 90% of them seen only once. The germline gives CDR1 MNHNS, CDR2 SASEGT. The CDR3 runs 15 residues. V lost 0 bases and J 5 bases, leaving 13 bases between the germline ends. These data are taken from a study of control samples from healthy donors and cancer patients. The chain is built from TRBV6-1 and TRBJ2-5; possibly TRBD1 for D (5 bases). The sample consisted of blood. This sequence originates from a young man in good health. The CDR3 reads CASSEAPGFRETQYF. The CDR3 DNA follows: TGTGCCAGCAGTGAAGCTCCAGGGTTTAGGGAGACCCAGTACTTC.